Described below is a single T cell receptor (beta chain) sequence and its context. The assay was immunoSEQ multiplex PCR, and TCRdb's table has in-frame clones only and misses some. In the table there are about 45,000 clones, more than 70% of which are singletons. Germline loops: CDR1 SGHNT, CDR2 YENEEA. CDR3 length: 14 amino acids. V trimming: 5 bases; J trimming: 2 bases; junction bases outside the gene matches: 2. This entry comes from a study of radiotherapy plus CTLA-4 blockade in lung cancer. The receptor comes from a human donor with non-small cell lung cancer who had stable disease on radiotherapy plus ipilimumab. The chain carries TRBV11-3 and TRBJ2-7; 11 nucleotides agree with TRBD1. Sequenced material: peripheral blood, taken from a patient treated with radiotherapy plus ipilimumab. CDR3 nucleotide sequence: TGTGCCAGCAGCCCGGGACAGGGGGCCTACGAGCAGTACTTC. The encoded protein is CASSPGQGAYEQYF.